The sequence of this TCR beta chain was determined in a study of control samples from healthy donors and cancer patients. The CDR3 spans 14 residues. Trimming at V came to 3 bases and at J to 2 bases, leaving 4 bases not matched to a gene. From germline, CDR1 is MNHEY and CDR2 SMNVEV (reference sequence). TCRdb's copy holds only in-frame clones and misses some; the assay was immunoSEQ multiplex PCR. Here the sample spans about 75,000 clones, about 95% being singletons. This TCR was sampled from a woman aged 35 to 49 in good health. This chain links TRBV27 with TRBJ2-7; the match to TRBD1 covers 7 bases. The sequenced sample was blood. The CDR3 protein is CASSLTGLTYEQYF. Written as DNA, the CDR3 is TGTGCCAGCAGTTTGACAGGGCTTACCTACGAGCAGTACTTC.